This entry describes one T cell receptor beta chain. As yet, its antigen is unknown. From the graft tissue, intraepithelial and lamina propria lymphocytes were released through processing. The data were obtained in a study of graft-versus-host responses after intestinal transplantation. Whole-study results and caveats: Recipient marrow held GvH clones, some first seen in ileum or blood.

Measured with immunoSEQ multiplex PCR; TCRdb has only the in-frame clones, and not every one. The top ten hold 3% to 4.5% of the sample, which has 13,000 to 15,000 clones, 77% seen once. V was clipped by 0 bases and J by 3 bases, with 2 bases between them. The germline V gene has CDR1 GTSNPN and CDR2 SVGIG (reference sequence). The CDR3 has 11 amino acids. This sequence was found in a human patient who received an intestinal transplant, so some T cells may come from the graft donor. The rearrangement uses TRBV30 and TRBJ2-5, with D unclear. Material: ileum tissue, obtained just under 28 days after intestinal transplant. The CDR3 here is CAWSVKETQYF. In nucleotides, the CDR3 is TGTGCCTGGAGTGTTAAAGAGACCCAGTACTTC.